The source of this TCR beta chain is a study of Graves' ophthalmopathy and Graves' hyperthyroidism. This clonotype was observed a few times. The antigen is not known. Patients were diagnosed from clinical symptoms, serum thyroxine, TRAb, thyroid ultrasound and orbital computed tomography. The PBMCs originated from roughly 10 ml of fresh peripheral blood. Study-level findings and limits: A 13-signature model separated ophthalmopathy from stable hyperthyroidism, about 90% sensitivity, approximately 84% specificity.

Beta-chain TCR CDR3 regions were amplified from RNA transcripts. The library came from an HTBI-primed first-round RT-PCR and a second-round multiplex PCR. TCRdb processed the multiplex PCR reads anew with MiXCR; each CDR3 protein has one entry. The sample shows 40,000 to 50,000 distinct CDR3 sequences, more than 45% of them seen only once. Germline V lookup: CDR1 KGHDR, CDR2 SFDVKD. CDR3 size: 13 residues. J gave up 5 bases and V 6 bases, and 3 bases lay outside the gene matches. The chain has TRBV24-1 and TRBJ1-5, with 7 bases lining up with TRBD1. This TCR derives from an adult man with Graves' ophthalmopathy. Input material: peripheral blood. The CDR3 DNA follows: TGTGCCACCAGTCCAGGGGGTGATCAGCCCCAGCATTTT. This sequence encodes CATSPGGDQPQHF.